One sample yielded the 15 T cell receptor beta chains listed below, sequenced in a study of shared clonotypes between healthy human individuals. Method: immunoSEQ multiplex PCR; TCRdb's copy keeps in-frame clones and lacks some. The data show fewer than 2.5 million clones, approximately 93% seen once. Sequencing input: naive CD4+ T cells from PBMCs. Noted subset: CD45RA+ positively selected. All receptors derive from a man younger than 35 in good health. Some clones in this sample may be carry-over from other donors' samples.

A note on this clone: An end of the junction does not agree with germline; a read error may underlie this. The same CDR3 can be traced to other DNA sequences in this sample. The chain is built from TRBV5-1 and TRBJ2-7; D is tentatively TRBD1 or TRBD2 (5 bases each). The V gene's germline CDR1 is SGHRS and CDR2 YFSETQ. CDR3 size: 14 residues. CDR3 region: CASSLASGAYEQYF. The CDR3 region has the DNA TGCGCCAGCAGTTTGGCGTCCGGGGCGTACGAGCAGTACTTC.

The chain uses TRBV5-4 and TRBJ2-5, with 8 nucleotides matching TRBD2. The junction had 6 bases not matched to a gene; V was cut back by 0 bases and J by 5 bases. Germline V gene lookup returns CDR1 SGHNT and CDR2 YYREEE (reference sequence). This CDR3 contains 15 residues. The CDR3 sequence: CASSLGIAGTETQYF. The CDR3 DNA sequence: TGTGCCAGCAGCTTGGGGATAGCGGGAACTGAGACCCAGTACTTC.

The chain recombines TRBV28 with TRBJ1-5, with D possibly being TRBD1 (5 bases). With 5 bases removed from V and 2 bases from J, the gap between germline ends came to 16 bases. Germline V CDR1 and CDR2: MDHEN, SYDVKM. This CDR3 is built from 16 residues. The chain's CDR3 is CASSAPRGGGNQPQHF. The DNA for the CDR3 is TGTGCCAGCAGTGCCCCTCGTGGGGGGGGCAATCAGCCCCAGCATTTT.

The rearrangement joins TRBV12-1 to TRBJ1-4; TRBD1 is the table's D call and was not checked against the DNA. TRBV12-1 is classified as a pseudogene. The CDR3 is made up of 17 amino acids. CDR3 nucleotides: TGTGCCAGCAGCTTTCCCCGACAGACCGCAACTAATGAAAAACTGTTTTTT. Translated: CASSFPRQTATNEKLFF.

This rearrangement joins TRBV28 to TRBJ2-7; 7 positions match TRBD2. Trimming removed 1 base from V and 2 bases from J; junction bases left unmatched: 5. The CDR3 contains 15 residues. CDR1 is MDHEN and CDR2 is SYDVKM in the germline V gene. CDR3: CASSLYRRGAYEQYF. The CDR3 nucleotides are TGTGCCAGCAGTTTATATCGCCGGGGGGCCTACGAGCAGTACTTC.

V gene TRBV5-8 combines with J gene TRBJ1-5, with D possibly being TRBD1 (6 bases). This CDR3 has 14 amino acids. CDR1 SGHTS and CDR2 YDEGEE come from the germline V gene. Trimming shortened V by 5 bases and J by 4 bases, and 13 bases separated the two germline ends. CDR3 DNA: TGTGCCAGCAGTCAAGGACAGCGTAATCAGCCCCAGCATTTT. This encodes CASSQGQRNQPQHF.

This clone was seen just once. The chain joins TRBV7-2 to TRBJ2-5, with D hard to call. This CDR3 region has 14 residues. V lost 5 bases, J lost 1 base, and 11 bases lay in between. Germline CDR1 and CDR2: SGHTA and FQGNSA. The CDR3 region has the DNA TGTGCCAGCAGCCCTGGACCGTCCCAAGAGACCCAGTACTTC. It is translated as CASSPGPSQETQYF.

The chain carries TRBV29-1 and TRBJ1-3; D uncertain. The ends were cut back, 6 bases at V and 0 bases at J, with 12 bases in the middle. Germline-derived CDR1 and CDR2 are SQVTM and ANQGSEA. CDR3 size: 14 residues. This CDR3 is CSVRQSSSGNTIYF. As DNA, the CDR3 is TGCAGCGTGAGGCAGTCGAGCTCTGGAAACACCATATATTTT. Drawing the rest from reference TRBV29-1 and TRBJ1-3, the complete variable domain is SAVISQKPSRDICQRGTSLTIQCQVDSQVTMMFWYRQQPGQSLTLIATANQGSEATYESGFVIDKFPISRPNLTFSTLTVSNMSPEDSSIYLCSVRQSSSGNTIYFGEGSWLTVV.

V is TRBV4-1 and J is TRBJ2-1; TRBD2 matches at 9 bases. The CDR3 loop spans 14 amino acids. The junction had 9 bases not matched to a gene; V was cut back by 7 bases and J by 8 bases. Per the germline V gene, CDR1 is MGHRA and CDR2 is YSYEKL. CDR3 coding DNA: TGCGCCAGCAAAAGGGCGGGAGGGCCCGATGAGCAGTTCTTC. Amino acids: CASKRAGGPDEQFF.

With respect to this clone: In the same sample, other DNA sequences code for this CDR3. The rearrangement joins TRBV2 to TRBJ1-5; no reliable D call. Germline V gene data show CDR1 as SNHLY and CDR2 as FYNNEI. The CDR3 sequence is 11 residues long. The germline V and J ends were trimmed by 3 bases and 7 bases, with 4 bases remaining between them. This CDR3 reads CASSDGQPQHF. DNA for the CDR3: TGTGCCAGCAGTGATGGGCAGCCCCAGCATTTT.

This clone was detected only once. The J gene is TRBJ1-2, the V gene TRBV19; D gene uncertain. The CDR3 is 11 amino acids. V was cut by 4 bases and J by 4 bases, with 4 bases left in between. Germline CDR1 reads LNHDA; CDR2 reads SQIVND (reference sequence). CDR3 sequence (DNA): TGTGCCAGTAGTACCCTCTATGGCTACACCTTC. Translation: CASSTLYGYTF.

This clone was counted a single time. This rearrangement joins TRBV7-3 to TRBJ2-7; D remains unclear. The length of the CDR3 is 12 residues. Germline CDR1 SGHTA, CDR2 FQGTGA. V dropped 0 bases and J dropped 4 bases, with 4 bases sitting between them. CDR3 nucleotides: TGTGCCAGCAGCTTAACACCTTACGAGCAGTACTTC. This translates into CASSLTPYEQYF.

The CDR3 sequence is CASSLVGYGYTF. The CDR3 bases are TGTGCCAGCAGCTTAGTCGGCTATGGCTACACCTTC. V gene TRBV7-8 combines with J gene TRBJ1-2; D gene unclear. V was pared by 1 base and J by 4 bases, with 4 bases between. The germline V gene encodes CDR1 SGHVS and CDR2 FQNEAQ. The CDR3 totals 12 residues.

Here the CDR3 DNA reads TGTGCCAGCAGATCTCCAGGGGAGGGCGGCAAAAACATTCAGTACTTC. Translation: CASRSPGEGGKNIQYF. The chain links TRBV2 to TRBJ2-4; TRBD2 is a possible D gene (7 bases). The CDR3 is 16 amino acids. With 6 bases removed from V and 3 bases from J, the gap between germline ends came to 18 bases. CDR1 is SNHLY and CDR2 is FYNNEI in the germline V gene.

The chain joins TRBV9 to TRBJ2-7, with TRBD2 matching over 8 bases. The CDR3 has 16 residues. Germline V gene lookup returns CDR1 SGDLS and CDR2 YYNGEE. The ends lost 4 bases at V and 7 bases at J; junction bases unmatched: 16. CDR3 nucleotides: TGTGCCAGCAGCCCCGCGGGAGGCCCAACTACGGGGGAGCAGTACTTC. It encodes CASSPAGGPTTGEQYF.